The rows below give T cell receptor beta chains drawn from one sample of a study of blood T cell repertoires in COVID-19. Using immunoSEQ multiplex PCR, the repertoire was profiled, and TCRdb retains in-frame clones only, with some absent. There are a few hundred thousand clones in the sample; over 65% occur only once, and under 3.5% lies in the top ten. The source material was PBMCs or T cells enriched from blood (not recorded which). The receptors were sampled from a woman aged 60 to 75 who had recovered from COVID-19. Both conserved end residues are part of each CDR3. The order of the fields is D gene, J gene, V gene, CDR3 length, clone size, CDR3 protein, CDR3 DNA. A D gene is named only where the DNA matches it firmly. Some rows have no size entry. The others give once, few or many, or a class for an expanded clone.

D: .; J: TRBJ2-1; V: TRBV7-8; length: 13; size: .; CDR3: CASSFGRFNEQFF; DNA: TGTGCCAGCAGCTTTGGTAGATTCAATGAGCAGTTCTTC
D: .; J: TRBJ2-3; V: TRBV7-6; length: 16; size: .; CDR3: CASSLYVRVGPDTQYF; DNA: TGTGCCAGCAGCTTATATGTCAGGGTGGGGCCAGATACGCAGTATTTT
D: TRBD2; J: TRBJ2-1; V: TRBV11-3; length: 16; size: few; CDR3: CASSESGGSSYNEQFF; DNA: TGTGCCAGCAGCGAGAGCGGGGGGAGCTCCTACAATGAGCAGTTCTTC
D: TRBD2; J: TRBJ2-7; V: TRBV7-9; length: 13; size: .; CDR3: CASSTSGSREQYF; DNA: TGTGCCAGCAGCACTAGCGGGAGCCGCGAGCAGTACTTC
D: TRBD2; J: TRBJ2-7; V: TRBV6-6; length: 14; size: .; CDR3: CASSYAGLADEQYF; DNA: TGTGCCAGCAGTTACGCGGGACTAGCAGACGAGCAGTACTTC
D: .; J: TRBJ2-5; V: TRBV5-4; length: 12; size: .; CDR3: CASSLDATPQYF; DNA: TGTGCCAGCAGCTTGGACGCGACACCCCAGTACTTC
D: .; J: TRBJ1-1; V: TRBV5-1; length: 15; size: .; CDR3: CASRQSTGGNTEAFF; DNA: TGCGCCAGCAGACAATCGACCGGGGGGAACACTGAAGCTTTCTTT
D: TRBD1; J: TRBJ1-1; V: TRBV19; length: 13; size: .; CDR3: CASSDRLNTEAFF; DNA: TGTGCCAGCTCGGACAGGCTAAACACTGAAGCTTTCTTT
D: .; J: TRBJ1-1; V: TRBV5-8; length: 13; size: once; CDR3: CASVWASNTEAFF; DNA: TGTGCCAGCGTATGGGCGTCGAACACTGAAGCTTTCTTT
D: .; J: TRBJ1-2; V: TRBV12-3/TRBV12-4; length: 13; size: .; CDR3: CASSLRENYGYTF; DNA: TGTGCCAGCAGTTTACGGGAAAACTATGGCTACACCTTC
D: TRBD2; J: TRBJ2-1; V: TRBV27; length: 12; size: .; CDR3: CASRHGGNEQFF; DNA: TGTGCCAGCAGGCACGGGGGGAATGAGCAGTTCTTC
D: TRBD1; J: TRBJ1-6; V: TRBV28; length: 14; size: .; CDR3: CASSFGRGSSPLHF; DNA: TGTGCCAGCAGTTTCGGCAGGGGGAGTTCACCCCTCCACTTT
D: TRBD1; J: TRBJ1-5; V: TRBV5-8; length: 14; size: .; CDR3: CASSLEGGTGPQHF; DNA: TGTGCCAGCAGCTTGGAAGGGGGCACCGGGCCCCAGCATTTT
D: TRBD1; J: TRBJ2-1; V: TRBV27; length: 13; size: .; CDR3: CASSQRQGYEQFF; DNA: TGTGCCAGCAGTCAACGACAGGGCTATGAGCAGTTCTTC
D: TRBD2; J: TRBJ2-3; V: TRBV5-1; length: 16; size: once; CDR3: CASSLRPSGSTDTQYF; DNA: TGCGCCAGCAGCTTGAGGCCTAGCGGCAGCACAGATACGCAGTATTTT
D: .; J: TRBJ2-7; V: TRBV5-1; length: 14; size: once; CDR3: CASTPGTQTYEQYF; DNA: TGCGCCAGCACCCCCGGGACACAGACCTACGAGCAGTACTTC
D: TRBD2; J: TRBJ2-2; V: TRBV14; length: 17; size: once; CDR3: CASSQVRAGGSAGELFF; DNA: TGTGCCAGCAGCCAAGTACGAGCGGGAGGGTCCGCCGGGGAGCTGTTTTTT
D: TRBD1; J: TRBJ2-3; V: TRBV5-1; length: 13; size: .; CDR3: CASSGTGTDTQYF; DNA: TGCGCCAGCTCCGGGACAGGCACAGATACGCAGTATTTT
D: .; J: TRBJ2-7; V: TRBV7-9; length: 14; size: .; CDR3: CASSIGGRSYEQYF; DNA: TGTGCCAGCAGTATCGGGGGTAGGTCCTACGAGCAGTACTTC
D: TRBD1; J: TRBJ2-7; V: TRBV11-3; length: 14; size: .; CDR3: CASSSTGDSYEQYF; DNA: TGTGCCAGCAGCTCGACAGGGGACTCCTACGAGCAGTACTTC
D: TRBD1; J: TRBJ1-3; V: TRBV11-2; length: 15; size: few; CDR3: CASSLGTTGGNTIYF; DNA: TGTGCCAGCAGCTTAGGAACGACAGGGGGAAACACCATATATTTT
D: TRBD2; J: TRBJ2-3; V: TRBV7-2; length: 16; size: .; CDR3: CASSPGTSGPPDTQYF; DNA: TGTGCCAGCAGCCCCGGGACTAGCGGGCCCCCGGATACGCAGTATTTT
D: .; J: TRBJ2-2; V: TRBV7-9; length: 13; size: .; CDR3: CASSPQGYGELFF; DNA: TGTGCCAGCAGCCCACAGGGATACGGGGAGCTGTTTTTT
D: .; J: TRBJ1-2; V: TRBV18; length: 11; size: once; CDR3: CASSPNEGYTF; DNA: TGTGCCAGCTCACCCAACGAGGGCTACACCTTC
D: .; J: TRBJ2-1; V: TRBV2; length: 15; size: .; CDR3: CASSPTGNSYNEQFF; DNA: TGTGCCAGCAGTCCAACAGGGAATAGCTACAATGAGCAGTTCTTC
D: TRBD1; J: TRBJ2-7; V: TRBV11-2; length: 16; size: .; CDR3: CASTPNSGTGGYEQYF; DNA: TGTGCCAGCACCCCCAACAGCGGGACAGGGGGCTACGAGCAGTACTTC
D: .; J: TRBJ1-4; V: TRBV27; length: 13; size: .; CDR3: CASSFRGGEKLFF; DNA: TGTGCCAGCAGCTTCCGGGGGGGTGAAAAACTGTTTTTT
D: .; J: TRBJ2-3; V: TRBV6-5; length: 13; size: .; CDR3: CASSLERTDTQYF; DNA: TGTGCCAGCAGTCTAGAACGCACAGATACGCAGTATTTT
D: .; J: TRBJ1-2; V: TRBV3-1/TRBV3-2; length: 15; size: .; CDR3: CASSQRREGNYGYTF; DNA: TGTGCCAGCAGCCAACGCAGGGAGGGGAACTATGGCTACACCTTC
D: TRBD1; J: TRBJ1-3; V: TRBV30; length: 14; size: .; CDR3: CAWTTGGGGNTIYF; DNA: TGTGCCTGGACAACAGGGGGCGGAGGAAACACCATATATTTT
D: .; J: TRBJ2-1; V: TRBV6-2/TRBV6-3; length: 14; size: .; CDR3: CASSPSGYSNEQFF; DNA: TGTGCCAGCAGCCCATCGGGGTATTCGAATGAGCAGTTCTTC
D: TRBD1; J: TRBJ1-2; V: TRBV5-4; length: 13; size: .; CDR3: CASSLEGANGYTF; DNA: TGTGCCAGCAGCTTGGAGGGGGCGAATGGCTACACCTTC
D: .; J: TRBJ1-3; V: TRBV3-1/TRBV3-2; length: 15; size: few; CDR3: CASSQREGAGNTIYF; DNA: TGTGCCAGCAGCCAACGGGAGGGGGCTGGAAACACCATATATTTT
D: .; J: TRBJ1-1; V: TRBV6-1; length: 14; size: .; CDR3: CASSEALTVVEAFF; DNA: TGTGCCAGCAGTGAAGCGCTGACTGTGGTTGAAGCTTTCTTT
D: TRBD1; J: TRBJ1-6; V: TRBV10-3; length: 15; size: .; CDR3: CAISETDRENSPLHF; DNA: TGTGCCATCAGTGAGACGGACAGGGAGAATTCACCCCTCCACTTT
D: .; J: TRBJ1-4; V: TRBV7-8; length: 15; size: .; CDR3: CASSFFGGVGEKLFF; DNA: TGTGCCAGCAGCTTTTTCGGGGGAGTTGGGGAAAAACTGTTTTTT
D: .; J: TRBJ1-1; V: TRBV29-1; length: 14; size: .; CDR3: CSVEGPRQNGEAFF; DNA: TGCAGCGTGGAGGGACCCCGGCAGAACGGTGAAGCTTTCTTT
D: .; J: TRBJ1-3; V: TRBV18; length: 15; size: .; CDR3: CASSPMSGSGNTIYF; DNA: TGTGCCAGCTCACCAATGTCAGGCTCTGGAAACACCATATATTTT
D: .; J: TRBJ2-3; V: TRBV7-2; length: 16; size: .; CDR3: CASSLAGGTSTDTQYF; DNA: TGTGCCAGCAGCTTAGCCGGGGGTACAAGCACAGATACGCAGTATTTT
D: .; J: TRBJ1-5; V: TRBV5-6; length: 14; size: .; CDR3: CASRVWLSNQPQHF; DNA: TGTGCCAGCAGGGTATGGCTTAGCAATCAGCCCCAGCATTTT
D: .; J: TRBJ2-3; V: TRBV6-5; length: 13; size: .; CDR3: CASLDWSTDTQYF; DNA: TGTGCCAGCCTCGACTGGAGCACAGATACGCAGTATTTT
D: TRBD1; J: TRBJ2-2; V: TRBV5-6; length: 16; size: .; CDR3: CASSEVGQGTHGELFF; DNA: TGTGCCAGCAGCGAAGTCGGACAGGGCACCCATGGGGAGCTGTTTTTT
D: TRBD1; J: TRBJ1-4; V: TRBV5-1; length: 15; size: .; CDR3: CASSLPGQGGEKLFF; DNA: TGCGCCAGCAGCTTACCGGGACAGGGAGGGGAAAAACTGTTTTTT
D: TRBD2; J: TRBJ2-5; V: TRBV3-1/TRBV3-2; length: 16; size: .; CDR3: CASTSIGLAGEETQYF; DNA: TGTGCCAGCACCTCAATCGGGCTAGCGGGGGAAGAGACCCAGTACTTC
D: .; J: TRBJ2-7; V: TRBV3-1/TRBV3-2; length: 12; size: .; CDR3: CASSLQTYEQYF; DNA: TGTGCCAGCAGCCTTCAAACCTACGAGCAGTACTTC
D: .; J: TRBJ2-2; V: TRBV6-2/TRBV6-3; length: 13; size: few; CDR3: CASSRGLTGELFF; DNA: TGTGCCAGCAGCCGGGGGCTCACCGGGGAGCTGTTTTTT
D: TRBD2; J: TRBJ2-1; V: TRBV3-1/TRBV3-2; length: 17; size: .; CDR3: CASSKGILASGKGEQFF; DNA: TGTGCCAGCAGCAAAGGGATATTGGCTAGCGGGAAGGGTGAGCAGTTCTTC
D: .; J: TRBJ1-2; V: TRBV4-3; length: 13; size: .; CDR3: CASSQIGQYGYTF; DNA: TGCGCCAGCAGCCAAATCGGACAGTATGGCTACACCTTC
D: .; J: TRBJ1-2; V: TRBV3-1/TRBV3-2; length: 14; size: .; CDR3: CASSQATGSTGYTF; DNA: TGTGCCAGCAGCCAAGCAACAGGAAGTACTGGCTACACCTTC
D: TRBD2; J: TRBJ2-3; V: TRBV29-1; length: 15; size: .; CDR3: CSVAQRGRGADTQYF; DNA: TGCAGCGTCGCCCAGAGAGGGAGGGGTGCAGATACGCAGTATTTT
D: TRBD1; J: TRBJ2-5; V: TRBV6-2/TRBV6-3; length: 14; size: .; CDR3: CASSSAQGGRTQYF; DNA: TGTGCCAGCAGTTCCGCACAGGGGGGTAGGACCCAGTACTTC
D: .; J: TRBJ1-2; V: TRBV12-3/TRBV12-4; length: 12; size: .; CDR3: CASVESNYGYTF; DNA: TGTGCCAGTGTTGAGTCGAACTATGGCTACACCTTC
D: TRBD1; J: TRBJ2-7; V: TRBV7-6; length: 16; size: .; CDR3: CASSFVRTGGGGEQYF; DNA: TGTGCCAGCAGCTTCGTTAGGACAGGGGGCGGAGGGGAGCAGTACTTC
D: .; J: TRBJ2-7; V: TRBV11-2; length: 14; size: .; CDR3: CASSLGLASDEQYF; DNA: TGTGCCAGCAGCTTAGGTCTAGCGAGCGACGAGCAGTACTTC
D: TRBD1; J: TRBJ2-7; V: TRBV6-2/TRBV6-3; length: 16; size: .; CDR3: CASSYSRDRGPHEQYF; DNA: TGTGCCAGCAGTTACTCGAGGGACAGGGGACCTCACGAGCAGTACTTC
D: .; J: TRBJ1-5; V: TRBV19; length: 14; size: .; CDR3: CASTDAGMGQPQHF; DNA: TGTGCCAGTACCGACGCGGGCATGGGGCAGCCCCAGCATTTT
D: .; J: TRBJ1-5; V: TRBV6-2/TRBV6-3; length: 14; size: .; CDR3: CASSRGGLDQPQHF; DNA: TGTGCCAGCAGTCGGGGGGGGCTGGATCAGCCCCAGCATTTT
D: TRBD1; J: TRBJ1-1; V: TRBV6-6; length: 14; size: .; CDR3: CASSSPTGGTEAFF; DNA: TGTGCCAGCAGTTCGCCAACAGGGGGCACTGAAGCTTTCTTT
D: .; J: TRBJ1-1; V: TRBV20-1; length: 11; size: few; CDR3: CSAFEKVEAFF; DNA: TGCAGTGCCTTCGAGAAAGTTGAAGCTTTCTTT